This TCR beta chain comes out of a study of low-dose radiotherapy and immunotherapy resistance in tumors. On the study more broadly: Cohort 1 was given 0.5 Gy per fraction every 2 weeks, for 6.5 Gy total. Intravenous cyclophosphamide 200 mg/m2 was given every two weeks, one day before radiation and immunotherapy. Patients took oral aspirin 300 mg daily for four cycles from cycle 1 day 1.

Eligibility criteria specified advanced solid malignancies devoid of tumor-infiltrating lymphocytes. Both TCRalpha and TCRbeta chains were reverse transcribed with V-gene-specific primers. PCR amplification of the TCRs was performed with Phusion for 20 PCR cycles, and it relied on a constant-region primer together with a V-primer adapter. TCRdb re-derived calls from the reads in MiXCR, one entry per CDR3 protein. The table records 7,500 to 10,000 distinct CDR3 sequences, around 80% of them present only once. The V end was cut by 3 bases, the J end by 3 bases, with 10 bases between. Per the germline V gene, CDR1 is SQVTM and CDR2 is ANQGSEA. This CDR3 is 13 amino acids long.

This sequence originates from a human donor with advanced metastatic prostate, ovarian, gallbladder or colorectal cancer (not recorded which). This table probably holds off-target reads from a library built for another chain. The chain links TRBV29-1 to TRBJ2-3, with a tentative D call TRBD2 (5 bases). CDR3 in DNA: TGCAGCGTTGATGAGGGAGCTACAGATACGCAGTATTTT. It codes for CSVDEGATDTQYF.